This TCR beta chain derives from a study of blood T cell repertoires in COVID-19. Whole-study context: In each case, the material was cDNA or gDNA derived from T cells, B-cell-depleted T cells, or PBMCs.

The J segment lost 5 bases and the V segment lost 4 bases, leaving 4 bases of the junction unmatched. Germline lookup yields CDR1 MDHEN and CDR2 SYDVKM. The CDR3 length is 14 residues. Study processing details: Amplification from reference gene primers served as the basis for estimated nucleated cell counts. Using immunoSEQ multiplex PCR, the repertoire was profiled, and TCRdb retains in-frame clones only, with some absent. V and J calls and clone size are given by that table; D and trimming were obtained from the DNA. This sample yields under 300,000 clones, of which approximately 79% are seen a single time; approximately 4% belongs to the top ten.

Sequences were obtained from peripheral blood. The sequence came from a woman aged 40 to 50 with active or convalescent COVID-19. The V call is TRBV28, the J call TRBJ2-5; 10 nucleotides line up with TRBD2. For the CDR3, the DNA is TGTGCCAGCAGTTCTAGCGGGGGAAGGGAGACCCAGTACTTC. It specifies CASSSSGGRETQYF. Drawing the rest from reference TRBV28 and TRBJ2-5, the complete variable domain is DVKVTQSSRYLVKRTGEKVFLECVQDMDHENMFWYRQDPGLGLRLIYFSYDVKMKEKGDIPEGYSVSREKKERFSLILESASTNQTSMYLCASSSSGGRETQYFGPGTRLLVL.